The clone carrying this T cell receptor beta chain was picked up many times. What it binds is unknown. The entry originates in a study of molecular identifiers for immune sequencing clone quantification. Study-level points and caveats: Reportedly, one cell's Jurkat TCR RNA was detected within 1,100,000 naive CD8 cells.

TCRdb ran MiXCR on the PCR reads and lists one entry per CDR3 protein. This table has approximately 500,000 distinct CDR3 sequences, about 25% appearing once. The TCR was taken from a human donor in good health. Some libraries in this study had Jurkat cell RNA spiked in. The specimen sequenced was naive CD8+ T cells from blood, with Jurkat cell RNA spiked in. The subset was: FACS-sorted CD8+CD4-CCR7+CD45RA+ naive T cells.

The CDR3 DNA sequence: TGCGCCAGCAGCCAAATTTTTCTCCAGGGGGCGAGCAATCAGCCCCAGCATTTT. It codes for CASSQIFLQGASNQPQHF. J is TRBJ1-5 and V is TRBV4-1; 8 bases fit TRBD1. The germline V gene encodes CDR1 MGHRA and CDR2 YSYEKL. The CDR3 loop spans 18 amino acids. V was pared by 2 bases and J by 1 base, with 10 bases of the junction left unmatched.